The rows below give T cell receptor beta chains drawn from one sample of a study of PD-1 blockade in classical Hodgkin lymphoma. Some clones are missing from TCRdb's copy, which holds only in-frame ones; the method was immunoSEQ multiplex PCR. The sample gives over 50,000 clones, around nine tenths of which show up once; approximately 7% is in the top ten. Here the sequenced sample was peripheral blood mononuclear cells (PBMCs), taken before the fourth cycle of nivolumab. All receptors come from a human donor with classical Hodgkin lymphoma. Each CDR3 is given with its conserved first and last residue. The order of the fields is clone size, V gene, CDR3 protein. Expanded clones get a size class; other rows say once, few or many, or leave the size out.

once,TRBV9,CASSSPPGETQYF
once,TRBV7-3,CASSRGHQETQYF
-,TRBV11-1,CASRTGQLNTEAFF
-,TRBV5-1,CASSFTGGVTEAFF
-,TRBV5-1,CASSLGENTEAFF
-,TRBV5-1,CASSDRTGGFGTEAFF
-,TRBV6-6,CASSTGRLEQYF
-,TRBV7-3,CASSLQGGEGEKLFF
-,TRBV18,CASSPIQGNTGELFF
-,TRBV7-9,CASSPTGQNYGYTF
-,TRBV27,CASSLWHRPGDTQYF
-,TRBV5-4,CASSLEAGVYEQYF
-,TRBV5-1,CASSFNGIQDPYEQYF
once,TRBV19,CASKLAGDSYEQYF
-,TRBV5-8,CASSLKVQVHEQYF
-,TRBV7-3,CASSSQGAGTDTQYF
-,TRBV14,CASSQVKASASTDTQYF
-,TRBV15,CATSRVGVLNTEAFF
-,TRBV15,CATSRDGGSPLHF
-,TRBV4-1,CASSPEGGARMNTEAFF
-,TRBV11-2,CASSLGDRDGKAFF
-,TRBV18,CASSPQGQGYSYEQYF
-,TRBV2,CASSRGDFSGANVLTF
-,TRBV29-1,CSVRRGGGQQYF
-,TRBV5-5,CASSPRTGSNTGELFF
-,TRBV5-1,CASSLGLAGGADTQYF
-,TRBV5-1,CASSSGLAGGPSSYEQYF
-,TRBV7-8,CASSLGLAGGPGPYEQYF
-,TRBV28,CAYYAGVGGYTF
-,TRBV19,CASSWEGPGNSPLHF
-,TRBV9,CASSLRAANYGYTF
-,TRBV4-2,CASSQLGQGANEKLFF
-,TRBV5-4,CASSFRGRDGYTF
-,TRBV9,CASSGTGPGELFF
-,TRBV5-1,CASSLEGIPYTGELFF
-,TRBV29-1,CSVESLGLAGSYEQYF
once,TRBV2,CASSEEGDWPVYF
-,TRBV5-4,CASSRGNTGELFF
-,TRBV11-2,CASSLARQKISEQFF
-,TRBV28,CASSYSRFQYF
-,TRBV7-6,CASSTRGNTEAFF
once,TRBV4-2,CASSQDVARATLSGNTIYF
once,TRBV2,CASSVVTGSTGELFF
-,TRBV25-1,CASSEWRGPGELFF
-,TRBV15,CATSREGTGDTGELFF
once,TRBV10-3,CAISEASGYTDTQYF
-,TRBV18,CASSLQGEETQYF
-,TRBV27,CASSFTGMGNEKLFF